These T cell receptor beta chains were read from a single sample in a study of CD8 T cells in Susac syndrome. In TCRdb, the immunoSEQ multiplex PCR reads were re-called with MiXCR into one record per CDR3 protein. The sample carries roughly 200,000 distinct CDR3 sequences, over 90% recorded once. Sequencing was performed on CD4+ T cells from PBMCs. These receptors were taken from a human donor with Susac syndrome. The CDR3 runs from the conserved cysteine through the conserved F or W.

j_gene,v_gene,CDR3aa
TRBJ2-7,TRBV11-2,CASGGTSGSYEQYF
TRBJ1-3,TRBV20-1,CSARDPRDSGNTIYF
TRBJ2-5,TRBV20-1,CSARKTGRFWGTQYF
TRBJ1-2,TRBV29-1,CSLQAPTGVGLGYTF
TRBJ1-6,TRBV30,CAWTIRGQATTSYNSPLHF
TRBJ1-1,TRBV29-1,CSVEETGNTEAFF
TRBJ1-2,TRBV30,CAWSPQVAVGYTF
TRBJ2-1,TRBV20-1,CSARGSVFYNEQFF
TRBJ2-5,TRBV7-2,CASSSPGQKETQYF
TRBJ1-5,TRBV7-2,CASSLESANQPQHF
TRBJ2-3,TRBV29-1,CSLDRDIHTDTQYF
TRBJ2-2,TRBV29-1,CSVVASGGTGELFF
TRBJ1-5,TRBV20-1,CSARSGESQPQHF